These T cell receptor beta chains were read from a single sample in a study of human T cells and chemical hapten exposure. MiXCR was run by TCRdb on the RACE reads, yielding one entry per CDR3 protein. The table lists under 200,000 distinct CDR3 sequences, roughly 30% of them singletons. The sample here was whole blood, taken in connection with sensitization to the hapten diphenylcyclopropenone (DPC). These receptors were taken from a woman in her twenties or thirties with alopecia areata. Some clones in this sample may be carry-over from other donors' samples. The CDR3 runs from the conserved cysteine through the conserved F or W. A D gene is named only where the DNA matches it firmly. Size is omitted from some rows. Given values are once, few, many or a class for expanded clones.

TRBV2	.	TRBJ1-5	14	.	CASSEEGRGQPQHF	TGTGCCAGCAGTGAAGAGGGACGGGGTCAGCCCCAGCATTTT
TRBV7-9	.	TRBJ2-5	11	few	CASSPQTTQYF	TGTGCCAGCAGCCCGCAGACGACCCAGTACTTC
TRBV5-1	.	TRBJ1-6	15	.	CASNPGRISDSPLHF	TGCGCCAGCAACCCGGGACGGATTTCGGATTCACCCCTCCACTTT
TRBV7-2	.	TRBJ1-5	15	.	CASSSSRGSYQPQHF	TGTGCCAGCAGCTCAAGCAGGGGTTCGTATCAGCCCCAGCATTTT
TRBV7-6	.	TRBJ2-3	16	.	CASSLALGAALNTQYF	TGTGCCAGCAGCTTAGCGCTAGGGGCCGCCCTAAATACGCAGTATTTT
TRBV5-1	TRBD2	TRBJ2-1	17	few	CASSLRVAGPSYNEQFF	TGCGCCAGCAGCTTAAGGGTAGCGGGACCCTCCTACAATGAGCAGTTCTTC
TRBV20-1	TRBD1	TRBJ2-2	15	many	CSARAQGADTGELFF	TGCAGTGCTAGAGCACAGGGGGCTGACACCGGGGAGCTGTTTTTT
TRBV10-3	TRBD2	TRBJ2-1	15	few	CAISESAGGNNEQFF	TGTGCCATCAGTGAGTCGGCGGGGGGGAACAATGAGCAGTTCTTC
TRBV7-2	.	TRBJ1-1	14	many	CASSLIPTNTEAFF	TGTGCCAGCAGCTTAATCCCTACGAACACTGAAGCTTTCTTT
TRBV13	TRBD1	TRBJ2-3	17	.	CASSLGRQGAWTDTQYF	TGTGCCAGCAGCTTAGGCCGACAGGGGGCTTGGACAGATACGCAGTATTTT
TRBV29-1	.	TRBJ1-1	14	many	CSVVPRGWNTEAFF	TGCAGCGTTGTGCCACGGGGCTGGAACACTGAAGCTTTCTTT
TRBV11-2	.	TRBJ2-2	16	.	CASSLRAVGGTGELFF	TGTGCCAGCAGCTTAAGGGCAGTGGGAGGCACCGGGGAGCTGTTTTTT
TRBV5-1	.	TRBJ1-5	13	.	CASSLDGDQPQHF	TGTGCCAGCAGCTTAGACGGGGACCAGCCCCAGCATTTT
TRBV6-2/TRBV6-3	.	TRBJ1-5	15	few	CASSYSPGGNQPQHF	TGTGCCAGCAGTTACTCTCCAGGGGGCAATCAGCCCCAGCATTTT
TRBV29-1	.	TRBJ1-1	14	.	CSVIIGPGGTEAFF	TGCAGCGTTATAATCGGGCCGGGGGGCACTGAAGCTTTCTTT